The sequence of this T cell receptor (beta chain) was determined in a study of blood T cells in healthy people across ages. This CDR3 has 15 residues. V was trimmed by 5 bases and J by 0 bases, leaving 14 bases between them. CDR1 is SEHNR and CDR2 is FQNEAQ in the germline V gene (reference sequence). Total RNA, at least 5 micrograms per sample, was extracted from PBMCs. This clonotype showed up just a few times. Its antigen is undetermined. General study results and limits: Donors of long life had a larger count of naive CD4+ cells and greater diversity than aged donors. The diversity estimates, figures obtained from one million T cells, were considered underestimates.

A second about 6 to 11 cycle PCR used barcoded and J-beta primers. TCRdb analysed the 5' RACE reads with MiXCR anew, one entry per CDR3 protein. The data contain around 500,000 distinct CDR3 sequences, about 26% of them singletons. In addition, the sample was reused for a study of T cells of mothers and their children.

The V gene is TRBV7-9, the J gene TRBJ2-7, with D perhaps matching TRBD1 (6 bases). This TCR was sampled from a boy between 2 and 10 years old in good health. Sequenced sample: blood. As DNA, the CDR3 is TGTGCCAGCAGCGAAGGGACACCGAGCTCCTACGAGCAGTACTTC. Protein: CASSEGTPSSYEQYF.